A single sample is the source of the 7 T cell receptor beta chains below, sequenced in a study of T cell changes during pregnancy in multiple sclerosis. Clones were read by immunoSEQ multiplex PCR, and TCRdb kept only the in-frame ones, dropping some. The top ten clones hold around 6.4% of a sample with about 49,000 clones, 95% of them seen once. This material consisted of CD8+ T cells from peripheral blood mononuclear cells, taken in the first trimester of pregnancy. These receptors all come from a female donor with multiple sclerosis, enrolled in a pregnancy study.

The chain employs TRBV10-1 and TRBJ2-1, with 7 bases fitting TRBD1. The V segment lost 6 bases and the J segment 4 bases; nucleotides outside the gene matches: 3. This CDR3 is built from 13 residues. Germline CDR1 and CDR2: WNHNN and SYGVQD (reference sequence). CDR3 amino acids: CASRGDRYNEQFF. CDR3 DNA: TGCGCCAGCAGGGGGGACAGATACAATGAGCAGTTCTTC.

This sequence joins TRBV4-1 and TRBJ2-1, with D perhaps matching TRBD2 (5 bases). Per germline, CDR1 MGHRA and CDR2 YSYEKL. The CDR3 loop spans 13 amino acids. Trimming pared 4 bases from V and 4 bases from J, leaving 8 bases between. This CDR3 is CASSLIAYNEQFF. The CDR3 DNA is TGCGCCAGCAGCCTTATAGCGTACAATGAGCAGTTCTTC.

This sequence joins TRBV27 and TRBJ1-1, with TRBD1 matching 7 bases. Germline CDR1 reads MNHEY; CDR2 reads SMNVEV (reference sequence). The V and J ends lost 5 bases and 8 bases, in that order; junction bases with no gene match: 5. The CDR3 consists of 12 residues. DNA of the CDR3: TGTGCCAGCAGTCGGCGACAGGGCGAAGCTTTCTTT. This gives the protein CASSRRQGEAFF.

This clone was detected once. The chain carries TRBV27 and TRBJ2-7; 8 positions match TRBD1. The germline V gene has CDR1 MNHEY and CDR2 SMNVEV (reference sequence). The CDR3 loop spans 16 amino acids. Germline trimming cut 6 bases from V and 2 bases from J; bases unmatched to any gene: 12. The CDR3 loop is CASSDRRTGSAYEQYF. Written as DNA, the CDR3 is TGTGCCAGCAGCGATCGTCGGACAGGGTCGGCCTACGAGCAGTACTTC.

The genes are TRBV27 and TRBJ1-2; a possible D gene is TRBD1 (5 bases). Germline lookup yields CDR1 MNHEY and CDR2 SMNVEV (reference sequence). The V and J ends lost 5 bases and 8 bases respectively, with 18 bases between them. The CDR3 loop spans 14 amino acids. The CDR3 loop is CASSPQVKGWGYTF. As DNA, the CDR3 is TGTGCCAGCAGTCCCCAGGTGAAGGGGTGGGGCTACACCTTC.

This clone was picked up one time. The rearrangement joins TRBV27 to TRBJ2-1; 7 bases are shared with TRBD2. V was pared by 4 bases and J by 6 bases, with 12 bases of the junction left unmatched. This CDR3 region has 16 residues. CDR1 and CDR2 (germline): MNHEY, SMNVEV (reference sequence). The DNA for the CDR3 is TGTGCCAGCAGTTCCCTCCTCGGGGGGAGCTCCAATGAGCAGTTCTTC. This translates into CASSSLLGGSSNEQFF.

This rearrangement joins TRBV18 to TRBJ2-3; possibly TRBD1 for D (6 bases). Germline V gene lookup returns CDR1 KGHSH and CDR2 LQKENI. V was trimmed by 3 bases and J by 0 bases, leaving 13 bases between them. The CDR3 has 16 amino acids. The DNA for the CDR3 is TGTGCCAGCTCACCTGGACAGTCCCTTAGCACAGATACGCAGTATTTT. This sequence encodes CASSPGQSLSTDTQYF.